One and the same sample provided the 15 T cell receptor beta chains below, sequenced in a study of shared clonotypes between healthy human individuals. Some clones are missing from TCRdb's copy, which holds only in-frame ones; the method was immunoSEQ multiplex PCR. The repertoire has 1.5 million to 2.5 million clones, about 95% of them found once; the top ten carry 1% to 1.5%. Cells designated naive CD8 were CD45RO-negative and were positively selected for CCR7, with terminally differentiated effector memory CD45RA+ cells excluded. Sequencing used naive CD8+ T cells sorted from blood. The source of these receptors is a man in his late teens or twenties in good health.

V usage is TRBV18 and J usage is TRBJ1-1, with D hard to call. V lost 2 bases and J lost 1, with 5 bases in between. Germline-derived CDR1 and CDR2 are KGHSH and LQKENI. The CDR3 spans 13 residues. The CDR3 bases are TGTGCCAGCTCACCAATGGGGAACACTGAAGCTTTCTTT. This encodes CASSPMGNTEAFF.

This chain connects TRBV6-1 to TRBJ2-5; 7 bases agree with TRBD1. Germline V CDR1 and CDR2: MNHNS, SASEGT. The CDR3 has 20 amino acids. V dropped 4 bases and J dropped 0; count of bases not matched to a gene: 20. CDR3: CASSGYTMTVGTVYQETQYF. The CDR3 DNA follows: TGTGCCAGCAGTGGGTATACGATGACAGTCGGGACAGTGTACCAAGAGACCCAGTACTTC.

The V call is TRBV7-2, the J call TRBJ2-7; TRBD2 matches at 10 bases. The CDR3 covers 17 residues. The ends lost 5 bases at V and 1 base at J; junction bases unmatched: 11. Per germline, CDR1 SGHTA and CDR2 FQGNSA. As DNA, the CDR3 is TGTGCCAGCAGCACCGGGTCCGTACTAGCGGGGTCCTACGAGCAGTACTTC. Translation gives CASSTGSVLAGSYEQYF.

CDR3 nucleotide sequence: TGCGCCAGCAGCCAAGATGGGGAAGCTAACTACGAGCAGTACTTC. Amino acid sequence: CASSQDGEANYEQYF. This sequence joins TRBV4-1 and TRBJ2-7, with D uncertain. From germline, CDR1 is MGHRA and CDR2 YSYEKL. V lost 0 bases and J lost 3, with 12 bases in between. The CDR3 length is 15 residues.

The rearrangement joins TRBV29-1 to TRBJ1-1; D remains unclear. Germline CDR1 reads SQVTM; CDR2 reads ANQGSEA. V lost 6 bases to trimming and J lost 3 bases, with 8 bases between them. CDR3 length: 11 amino acids. CDR3 sequence reads: CSVRLDTEAFF. CDR3 in DNA: TGCAGCGTCAGGTTGGACACTGAAGCTTTCTTT.

The genes are TRBV27 and TRBJ1-1; TRBD1 matches 11 bases. Germline V gene sequence: CDR1 MNHEY, CDR2 SMNVEV (reference sequence). The CDR3 loop spans 15 amino acids. V shed 5 bases, J shed 2 bases, and the junction held 4 bases outside the gene matches. This CDR3 is CASSAGTGGNTEAFF. CDR3 in DNA: TGTGCCAGCAGTGCCGGGACAGGGGGTAACACTGAAGCTTTCTTT.

The gene calls are TRBV27 and TRBJ1-5; D call uncertain. The CDR3 consists of 13 residues. Germline CDR1 MNHEY, CDR2 SMNVEV (reference sequence). Trimming removed 5 bases at V and 4 bases at J, with 9 bases between. Written as DNA, the CDR3 is TGTGCCAGCAGTCCCTCTGGGAATCAGCCCCAGCATTTT. Its translation is CASSPSGNQPQHF.

This chain links TRBV14 with TRBJ2-7; D is uncertain. From germline, CDR1 is SGHDN and CDR2 FVKESK. The CDR3 runs 17 residues. Trimming stripped 0 bases from V and 2 bases from J, with 17 bases between. The CDR3 DNA follows: TGTGCCAGCAGCCAAGATTTAGTGAGCCCCAGCCCCTACGAGCAGTACTTC. As protein: CASSQDLVSPSPYEQYF.

The table lists this clone with a count of one. This clone may be a read error of a much larger clone one base away. Other nucleotide sequences in the sample specify the same CDR3. J is TRBJ2-7 and V is TRBV6-1; D gene unclear. V was pared by 3 bases and J by 2 bases, with 2 bases between. The CDR3 has 11 residues. Germline assignment: CDR1 MNHNS and CDR2 SASEGT. The CDR3 sequence is CASSDPYEQYF. The CDR3 DNA is TGTGCCAGCAGTGACCCCTACGAGCAGTACTTC.

The gene calls are TRBV6-1 and TRBJ2-2; TRBD1 aligns across 9 bases. The CDR3 covers 16 residues. The germline V gene has CDR1 MNHNS and CDR2 SASEGT. Losses at the gene ends were 4 bases for V and 4 bases for J; bases not matched to a gene: 7. The CDR3 loop reads CASSVYRGHGTGELFF. CDR3 bases: TGTGCCAGCAGTGTTTACAGGGGGCATGGCACCGGGGAGCTGTTTTTT.

Notes on this clone: Other DNA sequences in this sample translate to the same CDR3. The gene calls are TRBV4-1 and TRBJ2-7; no clear D gene. The CDR3 loop spans 13 amino acids. The V gene's germline CDR1 is MGHRA and CDR2 YSYEKL. Trimming shortened V by 1 base and J by 3 bases, and 7 bases separated the two germline ends. The CDR3 reads CASSQVSSYEQYF. The CDR3 DNA follows: TGCGCCAGCAGCCAAGTTTCGAGCTACGAGCAGTACTTC.

The chain carries TRBV9 and TRBJ2-5; perhaps TRBD2 as D (6 bases). The V and J ends lost 0 bases and 5 bases respectively, with 17 bases between them. The CDR3 is made up of 16 amino acids. Germline loops: CDR1 SGDLS, CDR2 YYNGEE. CDR3 DNA: TGTGCCAGCAGCGTAGGGGGGGACTCCGCAATCGAGACCCAGTACTTC. Amino acid sequence: CASSVGGDSAIETQYF. The full variable domain, its missing parts supplied by reference TRBV9 and TRBJ2-5, is DSGVTQTPKHLITATGQRVTLRCSPRSGDLSVYWYQQSLDQGLQFLIQYYNGEERAKGNILERFSAQQFPDLHSELNLSSLELGDSALYFCASSVGGDSAIETQYFGPGTRLLVL.

This clone was detected only once. The V gene is TRBV11-3, the J gene TRBJ2-1, with a possible D match to TRBD2 (5 bases). Trimming left V 0 bases short and J 9 bases short, with 9 bases between. CDR3 length: 13 amino acids. Germline V gene sequence: CDR1 SGHNT, CDR2 YENEEA. The CDR3 coding sequence is TGTGCCAGCAGCTTAGATCTCGAGGGTGAGCAGTTCTTC. This translates into CASSLDLEGEQFF.

The genes are TRBV10-3 and TRBJ2-7, with D uncertain. In germline, CDR1 is ENHRY, CDR2 SYGVKD. The CDR3 sequence is 14 residues long. V dropped 3 bases and J dropped 4 bases, with 13 bases sitting between them. CDR3 region: CAISDKGRSYEQYF. The CDR3 nucleotides read TGTGCCATCAGTGACAAGGGTCGGTCGTACGAGCAGTACTTC.

V gene TRBV13 combines with J gene TRBJ2-7; no clear D. The CDR3 covers 14 residues. In germline, CDR1 is PRHDT, CDR2 FYEKMQ (reference sequence). V gave up 2 bases and J gave up 3 bases, with 11 bases separating them. The CDR3 loop is CASSLKGARYEQYF. CDR3 nucleotides: TGTGCCAGCAGCTTAAAAGGAGCCCGCTACGAGCAGTACTTC.